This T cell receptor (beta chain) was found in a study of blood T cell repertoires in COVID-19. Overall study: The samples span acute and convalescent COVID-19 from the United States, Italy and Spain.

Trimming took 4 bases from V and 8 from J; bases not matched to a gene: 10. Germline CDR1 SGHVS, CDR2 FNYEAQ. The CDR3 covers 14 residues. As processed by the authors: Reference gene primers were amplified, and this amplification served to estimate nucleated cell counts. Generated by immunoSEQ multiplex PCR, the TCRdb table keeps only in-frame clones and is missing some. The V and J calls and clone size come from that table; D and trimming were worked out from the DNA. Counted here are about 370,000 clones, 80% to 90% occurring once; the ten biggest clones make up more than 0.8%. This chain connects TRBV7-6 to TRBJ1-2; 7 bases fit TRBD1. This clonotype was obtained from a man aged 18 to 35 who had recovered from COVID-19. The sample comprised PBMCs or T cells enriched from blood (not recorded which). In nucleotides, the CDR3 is TGTGCCAGCAGCTCCGGACAGGCGTCTTACGGCTACACCTTC. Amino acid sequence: CASSSGQASYGYTF.